The 20 T cell receptor beta chains presented below share a single source sample, sequenced in a study of T-cell memory formation after mild COVID-19. In TCRdb, the 5' RACE reads were re-called with MiXCR into one record per CDR3 protein. Found here are about 110,000 distinct CDR3 sequences, about a sixth of them singletons; the top ten hold roughly 27%. Sequencing was done on a sample of PBMCs or a T cell subset sorted from them (not recorded which). The receptor set was obtained from an adult woman who had mild COVID-19 (a few samples of this study predate the infection). Cell type and time point are not known.

The rearrangement links TRBV4-2 to TRBJ2-1, with 8 bases lining up with TRBD2. V shed 0 bases and J 4 bases; nucleotides not matched to a gene: 17. Germline assignment: CDR1 LGHNA and CDR2 YNFKEQ. This CDR3 region has 20 residues. As DNA, the CDR3 is TGTGCCAGCAGCCAAGAAAGACCCCCGCGGGCAGCGGGGGTATACAATGAGCAGTTCTTC. Its translation: CASSQERPPRAAGVYNEQFF.

The CDR3 reads CASSPQGGGAPYEQYF. CDR3 coding DNA: TGCGCCAGCAGCCCGCAAGGCGGGGGGGCCCCCTACGAGCAGTACTTC. The chain has TRBV5-1 and TRBJ2-7; 9 nucleotides match TRBD2. The J segment lost 2 bases and the V segment lost 4 bases, leaving 10 bases of the junction unmatched. The length of the CDR3 is 16 residues. Germline V gene lookup returns CDR1 SGHRS and CDR2 YFSETQ.

The gene calls are TRBV2 and TRBJ2-5; possibly TRBD1 for D (7 bases). The germline V gene encodes CDR1 SNHLY and CDR2 FYNNEI. This CDR3 contains 13 residues. The V end was cut by 7 bases, the J end by 3 bases, with 12 bases between. The CDR3 coding sequence is TGTGCCAGCATGGGCAGGGGGGAAGAGACCCAGTACTTC. Amino acids: CASMGRGEETQYF. The full variable domain, in which reference TRBV2 and TRBJ2-5 provide the parts outside the CDR3, is EPEVTQTPSHQVTQMGQEVILRCVPISNHLYFYWYRQILGQKVEFLVSFYNNEISEKSEIFDDQFSVERPDGSNFTLKIRSTKLEDSAMYFCASMGRGEETQYFGPGTRLLVL.

This clonotype was picked up a small number of times. This chain links TRBV29-1 with TRBJ1-2; D uncertain. Germline V gene sequence: CDR1 SQVTM, CDR2 ANQGSEA. Trimming shortened V by 3 bases and J by 0 bases, and 14 bases separated the two germline ends. The CDR3 has 15 residues. For the CDR3, the DNA is TGCAGCGTTGAGGGTGGGGAAGGAGCTAACTATGGCTACACCTTC. It specifies CSVEGGEGANYGYTF.

The rearrangement joins TRBV5-1 to TRBJ1-2; no definite D call. In germline, CDR1 is SGHRS, CDR2 YFSETQ. V lost 0 bases and J lost 5, with 11 bases in between. The CDR3 is 14 amino acids. In DNA, the CDR3 is TGCGCCAGCAGCTTGGATCGGGTGGATTATGGCTACACCTTC. Protein product: CASSLDRVDYGYTF.

V usage is TRBV19 and J usage is TRBJ1-5; 7 positions match TRBD1. Germline V gene lookup returns CDR1 LNHDA and CDR2 SQIVND (reference sequence). V was pared by 6 bases and J by 5 bases, with 13 bases of the junction left unmatched. This CDR3 spans 16 amino acids. The CDR3 region is CASRPTGFNEDQPQHF. The CDR3, as DNA: TGTGCCAGTAGACCGACAGGGTTCAATGAGGATCAGCCCCAGCATTTT.

This clonotype has more than one count but fewer than ten. The rearrangement links TRBV4-2 to TRBJ2-7, with D unclear. Germline V CDR1 and CDR2: LGHNA, YNFKEQ. There are 15 residues in the CDR3. With 0 bases removed from V and 3 bases from J, the gap between germline ends came to 12 bases. The CDR3: CASSQELPPNYEQYF. DNA of the CDR3: TGTGCCAGCAGCCAAGAGCTTCCGCCAAACTACGAGCAGTACTTC.

The sample holds a few counts of this clonotype. V usage is TRBV12-3 or TRBV12-4 and J usage is TRBJ2-1, with a weak D call TRBD2 (6 bases). Trimming left V 8 bases short and J 4 bases short, with 12 bases between. CDR3 size: 13 residues. The CDR3 sequence: CASGSGHYNEQFF. CDR3 bases: TGTGCCAGCGGGAGCGGGCATTACAATGAGCAGTTCTTC.

V is TRBV9 and J is TRBJ2-7, with 9 nucleotides matching TRBD2. Germline-derived CDR1 and CDR2 are SGDLS and YYNGEE. The CDR3 runs to 14 residues. Unmatched junction bases numbered 4, after V lost 4 bases and J lost 2 bases. For the CDR3, the DNA is TGTGCCAGCAGCCCTAGCGGGATGACCTACGAGCAGTACTTC. Its protein product is CASSPSGMTYEQYF.

The table lists this clonotype with a few counts. The chain joins TRBV9 to TRBJ2-3; D is possibly TRBD1 (5 bases). Germline V gene sequence: CDR1 SGDLS, CDR2 YYNGEE. V lost 2 bases and J 2 bases, leaving 9 bases between the germline ends. The length of the CDR3 is 14 residues. The CDR3 spells CASSVSGATDTQYF. In nucleotides, the CDR3 is TGTGCCAGCAGCGTCTCTGGGGCCACAGATACGCAGTATTTT.

This clonotype was seen many times. The rearrangement uses TRBV7-6 and TRBJ2-2; TRBD1 agrees at 7 bases. Germline CDR1 is SGHVS and CDR2 is FNYEAQ. This CDR3 region has 16 residues. The trim removed 5 bases at V and 5 bases at J, leaving 11 bases unmatched. The CDR3 spells CASSGGLGQVTGELFF. CDR3 coding DNA: TGTGCCAGCAGCGGAGGATTAGGACAGGTTACCGGGGAGCTGTTTTTT.

The V and J genes are TRBV4-3 and TRBJ2-7; D assignment may be TRBD1 or TRBD2 (6 bases each). CDR3 size: 18 residues. Germline CDR1 LGHNA, CDR2 YSLEER. Trimming took off 0 bases at V and 1 base at J, with 19 bases between the two ends. The chain's CDR3 is CASSQDWQGRLVSYEQYF. The DNA for the CDR3 is TGCGCCAGCAGCCAAGATTGGCAGGGGAGGTTAGTTTCCTACGAGCAGTACTTC.

The chain joins TRBV4-1 to TRBJ1-1; 9 nucleotides line up with TRBD1. Germline V gene sequence: CDR1 MGHRA, CDR2 YSYEKL. The junction had 10 bases not matched to a gene; V was cut back by 4 bases and J by 1 base. This CDR3 is built from 17 residues. The CDR3 spells CASSRLPGQGRNTEAFF. The CDR3 DNA follows: TGCGCCAGCAGCCGATTACCGGGACAGGGTCGGAACACTGAAGCTTTCTTT.

In this sample, this clonotype turned up a few times. J is TRBJ1-1 and V is TRBV12-3 or TRBV12-4; the D is unclear. The CDR3 runs to 13 residues. The V and J ends lost 1 base and 4 bases respectively, with 7 bases between them. The CDR3 region has the DNA TGTGCCAGCAGTTTAGGTGGTCCCACTGAAGCTTTCTTT. Protein sequence: CASSLGGPTEAFF.

Only a few counts were recorded for this clonotype. The chain links TRBV13 to TRBJ2-5, with D tentatively TRBD1 (5 bases). The germline V and J ends were trimmed by 8 bases and 4 bases, with 11 bases remaining between them. The CDR3 runs to 12 residues. Germline loops: CDR1 PRHDT, CDR2 FYEKMQ (reference sequence). CDR3 amino acids: CASGRGRETQYF. The DNA for the CDR3 is TGTGCCAGCGGTAGGGGTCGAGAGACCCAGTACTTC.

In this sample, this clonotype turned up a few times. The V call is TRBV14, the J call TRBJ2-7; 13 nucleotides line up with TRBD2. Germline V gives CDR1 SGHDN, CDR2 FVKESK. The trim removed 1 base at V and 4 bases at J, leaving 7 bases unmatched. The CDR3 spans 17 residues. In DNA, the CDR3 is TGTGCCAGCAGCCAAGCTACTAGCGGGAGGGTTCGGTACGAGCAGTACTTC. The encoded protein is CASSQATSGRVRYEQYF.

This sequence joins TRBV5-4 and TRBJ2-3; 8 bases align to TRBD2. CDR3 length: 16 residues. Germline V CDR1 and CDR2: SGHNT, YYREEE (reference sequence). With V trimmed by 3 bases and J by 0 bases, 6 bases remained unmatched. The CDR3 region is CASSSQAGASTDTQYF. The CDR3 DNA is TGTGCCAGCAGCTCGCAAGCGGGGGCGAGCACAGATACGCAGTATTTT. Together with reference TRBV5-4 and TRBJ2-3, the CDR3 gives the full variable domain: ETGVTQSPTHLIKTRGQQVTLRCSSQSGHNTVSWYQQALGQGPQFIFQYYREEENGRGNFPPRFSGLQFPNYSSELNVNALELDDSALYLCASSSQAGASTDTQYFGPGTRLTVL.

There are a few counts of this clonotype. The chain has TRBV9 and TRBJ2-3, with D unresolved. V lost 3 bases to trimming and J lost 4 bases, with 15 bases between them. This CDR3 is 15 amino acids long. Looked up from germline, CDR1 is SGDLS and CDR2 is YYNGEE. The CDR3 here is CASSDRIGPSDTQYF. CDR3 sequence (DNA): TGTGCCAGCAGCGACCGGATTGGGCCATCAGATACGCAGTATTTT.

The chain joins TRBV2 to TRBJ2-1; 12 nucleotides align to TRBD1. CDR3 length: 16 residues. Germline V gene sequence: CDR1 SNHLY, CDR2 FYNNEI. Unmatched junction bases numbered 4, after V lost 3 bases and J lost 4 bases. The CDR3 region is CASSEGQGAFYNEQFF. CDR3 in DNA: TGTGCCAGCAGTGAGGGACAGGGGGCCTTTTACAATGAGCAGTTCTTC.

V is TRBV21-1 and J is TRBJ2-2; TRBD1 is taken as the D call from the table, unchecked against the DNA. TRBV21-1 is tagged as a pseudogene. There are 12 residues in the CDR3. In nucleotides, the CDR3 is TGTGCCAGCAGCCCTGTGGGTGGGGAGCTGTTTTTT. As protein: CASSPVGGELFF.